The 23 T cell receptor beta chains below all came from one sample that was sequenced in a study of T cell changes during pregnancy in multiple sclerosis. Profiled with immunoSEQ multiplex PCR; TCRdb holds only in-frame clones, not every one. Among 65,000 to 85,000 clones listed, around nine tenths were seen once. This sample comprised CD4+ T cells from peripheral blood mononuclear cells, obtained after pregnancy. These receptors all come from a female donor with multiple sclerosis, enrolled in a pregnancy study.

This chain uses TRBV25-1 with TRBJ2-7; weak D call: TRBD1 (6 bases). There are 12 residues in the CDR3. The V and J ends lost 7 bases and 6 bases respectively, with 13 bases between them. Germline CDR1 and CDR2: MGHDK and SYGVNS. Here the CDR3 reads CASTSIRGEQYF. CDR3 bases: TGTGCCAGCACCTCGATCAGGGGCGAGCAGTACTTC.

This clone was recorded only once. This CDR3 reads CSVERQGYGYTF. The DNA for the CDR3 is TGCAGCGTTGAACGCCAGGGCTATGGCTACACCTTC. V gene TRBV29-1 combines with J gene TRBJ1-2; tentatively, D is TRBD1 (5 bases). CDR3 length equals 12 residues. The germline V gene encodes CDR1 SQVTM and CDR2 ANQGSEA. The ends were cut back, 2 bases at V and 4 bases at J, with 8 bases in the middle.

J is TRBJ2-1 and V is TRBV19; 11 bases map to TRBD2. V dropped 2 bases and J dropped 10; count of bases not matched to a gene: 10. CDR1 and CDR2 (germline): LNHDA, SQIVND (reference sequence). The CDR3 sequence is 16 residues long. CDR3: CASSITGSGGGLEQFF. In nucleotides, the CDR3 is TGTGCCAGTAGTATAACCGGTAGCGGGGGGGGGTTGGAGCAGTTCTTC.

The V call is TRBV23-1, the J call TRBJ2-2; 9 bases line up with TRBD1. TRBV23-1 is an ORF; its function is uncertain. Unmatched junction bases numbered 9, after V lost 2 bases and J lost 5 bases. This CDR3 is 17 amino acids long. The CDR3 is CASSQAGQGRGTGELFF. CDR3 nucleotides: TGCGCCAGCAGTCAAGCGGGACAGGGAAGGGGGACCGGGGAGCTGTTTTTT.

The chain uses TRBV10-3 and TRBJ2-1; tentative D call: TRBD2 (7 bases). The CDR3 consists of 16 residues. From germline, CDR1 is ENHRY and CDR2 SYGVKD. The V end was cut by 4 bases, the J end by 8 bases, with 21 bases between. The chain's CDR3 is CAISAGASGATHEQFF. For the CDR3, the DNA is TGTGCCATCAGTGCGGGGGCAAGCGGGGCTACCCATGAGCAGTTCTTC.

This clone was counted once. The V and J genes are TRBV2 and TRBJ2-7; D unclear. This CDR3 is built from 11 residues. Germline V gene lookup returns CDR1 SNHLY and CDR2 FYNNEI. V shed 6 bases and J shed 1 base, with 4 bases lying between them. The DNA of the CDR3 is TGTGCCAGCAGACAGTCCTACGAGCAGTACTTC. It is translated as CASRQSYEQYF.

CDR3 bases: TGTGCCTGGAGTGTTACAGGGGATAATGGCTACACCTTC. Amino acid sequence: CAWSVTGDNGYTF. J is TRBJ1-2 and V is TRBV30, with TRBD1 matching over 7 bases. Germline V gene lookup returns CDR1 GTSNPN and CDR2 SVGIG (reference sequence). V shed 0 bases and J 6 bases; nucleotides not matched to a gene: 4. This CDR3 has 13 residues.

V is TRBV28 and J is TRBJ1-3, with a tentative D call TRBD1 (5 bases). The V end was cut by 1 base, the J end by 5 bases, with 15 bases between. Germline values: CDR1 MDHEN, CDR2 SYDVKM. The CDR3 covers 16 residues. Here the CDR3 DNA reads TGTGCCAGCAGTTTATCCCCCGCAGGGTATAGAAACACCATATATTTT. Amino acid sequence: CASSLSPAGYRNTIYF.

J is TRBJ1-2 and V is TRBV19; TRBD1 matches at 7 bases. The CDR3 is 13 amino acids. The trim removed 7 bases at V and 8 bases at J, leaving 10 bases unmatched. The germline gives CDR1 LNHDA, CDR2 SQIVND (reference sequence). This CDR3 reads CASTETGLGGYTF. DNA for the CDR3: TGTGCCAGTACAGAGACAGGGTTGGGAGGCTACACCTTC.

V and J are TRBV7-8 and TRBJ2-3; D perhaps matches TRBD1 (5 bases). Germline lookup yields CDR1 SGHVS and CDR2 FQNEAQ. V was cut by 2 bases and J by 9 bases, with 12 bases left in between. The CDR3 extends over 13 amino acids. DNA of the CDR3: TGTGCCAGCAGCTTAATAATCCAGGGAACGCAGTATTTT. Its translation: CASSLIIQGTQYF.

J is TRBJ2-1 and V is TRBV7-3; tentatively, D is TRBD2 (6 bases). Trimming shortened V by 1 base and J by 7 bases, and 14 bases separated the two germline ends. The V gene's germline CDR1 is SGHTA and CDR2 FQGTGA. The CDR3 runs 15 residues. CDR3 sequence: CASSLIAVGGNEQFF. The CDR3 nucleotides are TGTGCCAGCAGCTTAATAGCCGTCGGAGGGAATGAGCAGTTCTTC. Full variable domain (rest looked up from reference TRBV7-3 and TRBJ2-1): GAGVSQTPSNKVTEKGKYVELRCDPISGHTALYWYRQSLGQGPEFLIYFQGTGAADDSGLPNDRFFAVRPEGSVSTLKIQRTERGDSAVYLCASSLIAVGGNEQFFGPGTRLTVL.

The chain employs TRBV27 and TRBJ1-5, with 10 bases aligning to TRBD1. The germline V gene encodes CDR1 MNHEY and CDR2 SMNVEV (reference sequence). The CDR3 contains 16 residues. The V and J ends lost 4 bases and 4 bases, in that order; junction bases with no gene match: 7. The CDR3 DNA sequence: TGTGCCAGCAGTTCCCGGACAGGGGGAAGGAATCAGCCCCAGCATTTT. This encodes CASSSRTGGRNQPQHF.

The chain has TRBV5-1 and TRBJ2-3, with 15 bases fitting TRBD2. Per germline, CDR1 SGHRS and CDR2 YFSETQ. The CDR3 consists of 20 residues. V lost 2 bases and J lost 2; bases outside the gene matches: 12. CDR3 region: CASSFGLAGGPGTPTDTQYF. In nucleotides, the CDR3 is TGCGCCAGCAGCTTCGGACTAGCGGGAGGGCCAGGAACCCCCACAGATACGCAGTATTTT.

This chain connects TRBV7-6 to TRBJ2-1, with 10 bases identical to TRBD2. V lost 3 bases, J lost 0 bases, and 5 bases stayed unmatched. Germline CDR1 is SGHVS and CDR2 is FNYEAQ. The CDR3 extends over 17 amino acids. The chain's CDR3 is CASSLTSGSFSYNEQFF. The CDR3 DNA follows: TGTGCCAGCAGCTTGACTAGCGGGTCATTCTCCTACAATGAGCAGTTCTTC.

The rearrangement uses TRBV5-1 and TRBJ2-1, with 13 bases fitting TRBD2. The CDR3 covers 13 residues. V trimming: 0 bases; J trimming: 15 bases; junction bases outside the gene matches: 3. The germline V gene encodes CDR1 SGHRS and CDR2 YFSETQ. The CDR3 nucleotides are TGCGCCAGCAGCTTGGGACTAGCGGGAGGTGGGTTCTTC. Protein sequence: CASSLGLAGGGFF. The variable domain in full, completed from reference TRBV5-1 and TRBJ2-1, reads KAGVTQTPRYLIKTRGQQVTLSCSPISGHRSVSWYQQTPGQGLQFLFEYFSETQRNKGNFPGRFSGRQFSNSRSEMNVSTLELGDSALYLCASSLGLAGGGFFGPGTRLTVL.

This chain joins TRBV9 and TRBJ2-7; D is ambiguous. Looked up from germline, CDR1 is SGDLS and CDR2 is YYNGEE. The length of the CDR3 is 12 residues. V lost 4 bases to trimming and J lost 6 bases, with 11 bases between them. CDR3 nucleotides: TGTGCCAGCAGCACCCCTACCGGCGAGCAGTACTTC. This codes for CASSTPTGEQYF.

This clone was seen only a few times. The rearrangement links TRBV7-3 to TRBJ2-6, with 12 bases identical to TRBD1. Per germline, CDR1 SGHTA and CDR2 FQGTGA. The CDR3 contains 18 residues. Trimming at V came to 2 bases and at J to 4 bases, leaving 6 bases not matched to a gene. CDR3 nucleotides: TGTGCCAGCAGCTTAGGCCGGGACAGGGGGCACGGGGCCAACGTCCTGACTTTC. Translating gives CASSLGRDRGHGANVLTF.

This chain connects TRBV5-4 to TRBJ2-1; 7 nucleotides match TRBD2. The ends lost 3 bases at V and 0 bases at J; junction bases unmatched: 6. The V gene's germline CDR1 is SGHNT and CDR2 YYREEE (reference sequence). There are 16 residues in the CDR3. The CDR3 protein is CASSSTAGSSYNEQFF. Here the CDR3 DNA reads TGTGCCAGCAGCTCCACAGCGGGAAGCTCCTACAATGAGCAGTTCTTC.

The chain carries TRBV7-6 and TRBJ2-1; 7 nucleotides match TRBD1. This CDR3 is 17 amino acids long. In germline, CDR1 is SGHVS, CDR2 FNYEAQ. The ends lost 6 bases at V and 5 bases at J; junction bases unmatched: 16. CDR3 DNA sequence: TGTGCCAGCAGGAATCCCTACAGGGGAGCTCTTCACAATGAGCAGTTCTTC. This codes for CASRNPYRGALHNEQFF. Using reference TRBV7-6 and TRBJ2-1 for the parts outside the CDR3, the full variable domain is GAGVSQSPRYKVTKRGQDVALRCDPISGHVSLYWYRQALGQGPEFLTYFNYEAQQDKSGLPNDRFSAERPEGSISTLTIQRTEQRDSAMYRCASRNPYRGALHNEQFFGPGTRLTVL.

J is TRBJ2-7 and V is TRBV28; TRBD1 might be the D (6 bases). The CDR3 is 14 amino acids. The germline V and J ends were trimmed by 2 bases and 3 bases, with 11 bases remaining between them. Germline lookup yields CDR1 MDHEN and CDR2 SYDVKM. CDR3 loop: CASSLPGQNYEQYF. The CDR3 DNA is TGTGCCAGCAGTTTACCCGGACAGAACTACGAGCAGTACTTC.

The chain has TRBV9 and TRBJ2-3, with D maybe TRBD2 (5 bases). Germline V gene lookup returns CDR1 SGDLS and CDR2 YYNGEE. The V end lost 3 bases, the J end lost 3 bases, and 11 bases lay between the germline ends. This CDR3 spans 14 amino acids. The CDR3 DNA reads TGTGCCAGCAGCGCCCTCCGGGGTACAGATACGCAGTATTTT. Encoded protein: CASSALRGTDTQYF.

The chain uses TRBV28 and TRBJ2-3; 10 bases are a match to TRBD1. Trimming took 6 bases from V and 3 from J; bases not matched to a gene: 15. Germline loops: CDR1 MDHEN, CDR2 SYDVKM. The CDR3 length is 18 residues. The CDR3 region is CASSRVTGGAGLTDTQYF. DNA for the CDR3: TGTGCCAGCAGCCGGGTGACAGGGGGCGCGGGGCTGACAGATACGCAGTATTTT.

The rearrangement links TRBV5-4 to TRBJ2-1, with D maybe TRBD2 (7 bases). The CDR3 has 15 residues. Trimming pared 4 bases from V and 0 bases from J, leaving 11 bases between. Germline loops: CDR1 SGHNT, CDR2 YYREEE (reference sequence). In nucleotides, the CDR3 is TGTGCCAGCAGCGGGGGCGGGAGCTCCTACAATGAGCAGTTCTTC. It codes for CASSGGGSSYNEQFF.